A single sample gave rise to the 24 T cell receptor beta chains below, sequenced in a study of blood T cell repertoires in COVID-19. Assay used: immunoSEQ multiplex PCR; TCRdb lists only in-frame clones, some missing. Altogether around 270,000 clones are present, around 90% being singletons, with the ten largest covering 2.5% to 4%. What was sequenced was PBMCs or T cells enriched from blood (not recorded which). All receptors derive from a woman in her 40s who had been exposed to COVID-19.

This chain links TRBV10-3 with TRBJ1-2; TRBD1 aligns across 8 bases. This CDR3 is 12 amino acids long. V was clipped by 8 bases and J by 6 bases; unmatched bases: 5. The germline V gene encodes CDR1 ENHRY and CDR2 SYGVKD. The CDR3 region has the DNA TGTGCCATCGAGGACAGGGAGGATGGCTACACCTTC. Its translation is CAIEDREDGYTF.

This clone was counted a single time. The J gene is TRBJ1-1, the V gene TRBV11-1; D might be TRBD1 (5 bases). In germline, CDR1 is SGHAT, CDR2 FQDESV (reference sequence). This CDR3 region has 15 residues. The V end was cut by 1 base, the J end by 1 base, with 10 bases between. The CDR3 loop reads CASSLGQGKNTEAFF. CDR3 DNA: TGTGCCAGCAGCTTAGGTCAGGGTAAGAACACTGAAGCTTTCTTT.

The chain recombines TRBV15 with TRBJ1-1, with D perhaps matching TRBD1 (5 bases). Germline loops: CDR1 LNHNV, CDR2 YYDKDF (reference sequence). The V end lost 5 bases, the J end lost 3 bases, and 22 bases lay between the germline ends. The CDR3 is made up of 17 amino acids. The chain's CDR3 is CATSARAGRGGDTEAFF. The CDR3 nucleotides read TGTGCCACCAGCGCCAGGGCGGGGCGTGGGGGGGACACTGAAGCTTTCTTT. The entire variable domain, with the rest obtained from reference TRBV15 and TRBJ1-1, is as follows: DAMVIQNPRYQVTQFGKPVTLSCSQTLNHNVMYWYQQKSSQAPKLLFHYYDKDFNNEADTPDNFQSRRPNTSFCFLDIRSPGLGDTAMYLCATSARAGRGGDTEAFFGQGTRLTVV.

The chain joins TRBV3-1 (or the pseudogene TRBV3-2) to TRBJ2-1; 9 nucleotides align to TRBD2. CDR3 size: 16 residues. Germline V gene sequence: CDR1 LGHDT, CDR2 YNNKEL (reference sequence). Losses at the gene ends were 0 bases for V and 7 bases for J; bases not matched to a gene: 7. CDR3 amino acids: CASSQDLRGGRNEQFF. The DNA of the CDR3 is TGTGCCAGCAGCCAAGATCTGCGGGGGGGCAGGAATGAGCAGTTCTTC.

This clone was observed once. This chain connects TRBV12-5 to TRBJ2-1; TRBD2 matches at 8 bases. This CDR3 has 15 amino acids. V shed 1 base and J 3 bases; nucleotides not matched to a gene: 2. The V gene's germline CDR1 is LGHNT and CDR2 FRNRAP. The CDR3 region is CASGLGGLVYNEQFF. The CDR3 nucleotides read TGTGCTAGTGGTTTGGGGGGACTAGTCTACAATGAGCAGTTCTTC.

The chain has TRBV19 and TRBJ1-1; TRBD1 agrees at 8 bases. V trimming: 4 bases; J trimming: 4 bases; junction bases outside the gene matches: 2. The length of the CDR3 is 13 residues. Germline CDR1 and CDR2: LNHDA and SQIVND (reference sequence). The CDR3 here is CASSTDRATEAFF. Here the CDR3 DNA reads TGTGCCAGTAGTACGGACAGGGCCACTGAAGCTTTCTTT.

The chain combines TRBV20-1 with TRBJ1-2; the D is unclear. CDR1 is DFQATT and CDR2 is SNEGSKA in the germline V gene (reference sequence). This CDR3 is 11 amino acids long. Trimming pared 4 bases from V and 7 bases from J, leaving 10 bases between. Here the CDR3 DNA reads TGCAGTGCTACTGCCGGAGGTGGCTACACCTTC. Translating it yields CSATAGGGYTF.

The CDR3 region is CASSFFIGLNEQFF. CDR3 in DNA: TGTGCCAGCAGCTTTTTTATTGGCTTAAATGAGCAGTTCTTC. The chain has TRBV7-6 and TRBJ2-1; D remains unclear. The CDR3 totals 14 residues. Trimming took 3 bases from V and 7 from J, leaving 13 bases between them. Germline CDR1 SGHVS, CDR2 FNYEAQ.

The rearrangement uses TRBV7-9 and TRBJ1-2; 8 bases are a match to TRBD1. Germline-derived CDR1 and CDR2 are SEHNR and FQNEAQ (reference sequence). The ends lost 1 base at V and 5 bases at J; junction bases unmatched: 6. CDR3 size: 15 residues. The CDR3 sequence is CASSLEGTGLYGYTF. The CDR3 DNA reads TGTGCCAGCAGCTTAGAAGGGACAGGTCTTTATGGCTACACCTTC.

The CDR3 region is CGAGRLNTEAFF. The CDR3 nucleotides are TGTGGAGCCGGCAGGCTGAACACTGAAGCTTTCTTT. The chain has TRBV28 and TRBJ1-1; D is uncertain. The germline gives CDR1 MDHEN, CDR2 SYDVKM. The length of the CDR3 is 12 residues.

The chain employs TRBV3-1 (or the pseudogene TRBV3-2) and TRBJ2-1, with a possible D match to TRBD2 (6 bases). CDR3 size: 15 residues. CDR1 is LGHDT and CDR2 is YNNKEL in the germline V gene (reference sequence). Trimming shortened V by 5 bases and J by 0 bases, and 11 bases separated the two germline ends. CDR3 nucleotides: TGTGCCAGCAGCGGCCGGGACTTCTCCTACAATGAGCAGTTCTTC. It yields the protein CASSGRDFSYNEQFF.

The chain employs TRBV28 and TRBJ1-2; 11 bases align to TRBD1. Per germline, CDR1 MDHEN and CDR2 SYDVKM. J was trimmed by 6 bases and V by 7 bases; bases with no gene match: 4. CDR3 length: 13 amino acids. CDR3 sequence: CASTRTGGDGYTF. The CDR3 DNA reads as TGTGCCAGCACCCGGACAGGGGGCGATGGCTACACCTTC.

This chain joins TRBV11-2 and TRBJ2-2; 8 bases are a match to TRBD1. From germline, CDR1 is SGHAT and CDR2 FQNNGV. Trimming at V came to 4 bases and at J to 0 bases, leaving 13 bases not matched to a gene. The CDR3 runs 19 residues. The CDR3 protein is CASSSVTRTGPTNTGELFF. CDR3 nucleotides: TGTGCCAGCAGCTCAGTAACACGGACAGGGCCCACGAACACCGGGGAGCTGTTTTTT.

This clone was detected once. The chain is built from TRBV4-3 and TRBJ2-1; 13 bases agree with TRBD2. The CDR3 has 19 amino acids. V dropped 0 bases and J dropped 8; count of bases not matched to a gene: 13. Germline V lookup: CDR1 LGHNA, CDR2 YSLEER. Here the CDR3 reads CASSQDALLAGGPVDEQFF. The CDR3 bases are TGCGCCAGCAGCCAAGATGCATTACTAGCGGGGGGGCCAGTGGATGAGCAGTTCTTC.

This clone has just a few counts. CDR3 loop: CASRDPRGANQPQHF. CDR3 DNA: TGTGCCAGCCGGGACCCCCGGGGGGCAAATCAGCCCCAGCATTTT. The rearrangement uses TRBV28 and TRBJ1-5, with D perhaps TRBD1 (6 bases). Looked up from germline, CDR1 is MDHEN and CDR2 is SYDVKM. V was pared by 8 bases and J by 4 bases, with 18 bases between. The CDR3 extends over 15 amino acids.

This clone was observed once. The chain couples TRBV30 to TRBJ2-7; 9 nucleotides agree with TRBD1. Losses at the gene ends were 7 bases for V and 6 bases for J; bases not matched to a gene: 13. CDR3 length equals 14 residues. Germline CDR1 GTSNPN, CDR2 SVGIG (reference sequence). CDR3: CASQGRDRVGEQYF. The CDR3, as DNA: TGTGCCTCACAAGGCCGGGACAGGGTGGGCGAGCAGTACTTC.

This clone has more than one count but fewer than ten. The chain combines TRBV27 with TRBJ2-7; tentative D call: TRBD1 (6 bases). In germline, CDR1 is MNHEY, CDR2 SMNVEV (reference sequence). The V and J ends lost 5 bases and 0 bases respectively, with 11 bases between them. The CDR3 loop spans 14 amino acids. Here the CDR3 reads CASSGGASSYEQYF. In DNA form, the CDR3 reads TGTGCCAGCAGTGGGGGCGCGAGCTCCTACGAGCAGTACTTC.

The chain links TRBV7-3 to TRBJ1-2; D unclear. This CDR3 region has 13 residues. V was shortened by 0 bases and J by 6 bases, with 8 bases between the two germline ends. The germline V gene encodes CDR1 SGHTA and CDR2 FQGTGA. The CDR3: CASSLTSGDGYTF. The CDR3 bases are TGTGCCAGCAGCTTAACGTCGGGTGATGGCTACACCTTC.

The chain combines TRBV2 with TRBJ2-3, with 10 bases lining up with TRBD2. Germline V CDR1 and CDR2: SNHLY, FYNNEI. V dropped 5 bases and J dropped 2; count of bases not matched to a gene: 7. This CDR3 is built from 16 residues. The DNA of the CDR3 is TGTGCCAGCAGTATCCTTAGCGGGAGGTACACAGATACGCAGTATTTT. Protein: CASSILSGRYTDTQYF.

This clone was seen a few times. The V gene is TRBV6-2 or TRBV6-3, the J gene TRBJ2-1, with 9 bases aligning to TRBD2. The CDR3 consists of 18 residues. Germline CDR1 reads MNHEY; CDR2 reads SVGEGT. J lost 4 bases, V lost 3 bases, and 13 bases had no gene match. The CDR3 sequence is CASSYLPAGGDLYNEQFF. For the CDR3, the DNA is TGTGCCAGCAGTTATCTTCCAGCGGGAGGCGACCTATACAATGAGCAGTTCTTC.

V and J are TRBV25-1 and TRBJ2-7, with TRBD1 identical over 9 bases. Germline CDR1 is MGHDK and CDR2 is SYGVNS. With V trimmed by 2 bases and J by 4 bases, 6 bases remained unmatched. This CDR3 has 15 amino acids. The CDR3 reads CASSEVGTGSYEQYF. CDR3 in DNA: TGTGCCAGCAGTGAAGTAGGGACAGGGTCTTACGAGCAGTACTTC.

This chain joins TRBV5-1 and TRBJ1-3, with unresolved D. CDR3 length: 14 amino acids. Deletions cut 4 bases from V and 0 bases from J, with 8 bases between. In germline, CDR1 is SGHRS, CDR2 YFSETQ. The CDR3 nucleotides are TGCGCCAGCAGCCGTACAGACTCTGGAAACACCATATATTTT. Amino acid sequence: CASSRTDSGNTIYF.

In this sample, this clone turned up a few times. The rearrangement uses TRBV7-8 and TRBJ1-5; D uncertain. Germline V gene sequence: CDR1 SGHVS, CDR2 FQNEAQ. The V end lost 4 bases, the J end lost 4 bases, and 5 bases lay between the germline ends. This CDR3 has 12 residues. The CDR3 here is CASSSPNQPQHF. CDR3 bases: TGTGCCAGCAGCTCCCCAAATCAGCCCCAGCATTTT.

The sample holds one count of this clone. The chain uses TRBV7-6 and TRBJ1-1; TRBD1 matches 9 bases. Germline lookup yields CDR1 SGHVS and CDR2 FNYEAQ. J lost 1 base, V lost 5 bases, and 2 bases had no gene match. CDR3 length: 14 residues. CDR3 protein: CASSRGQGNTEAFF. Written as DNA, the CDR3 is TGTGCCAGCAGCCGGGGACAGGGGAACACTGAAGCTTTCTTT.